This T cell receptor beta chain was sequenced during a study of T-cell memory formation after mild COVID-19. TCRdb analysed the 5' RACE reads with MiXCR anew, one entry per CDR3 protein. Here the sample spans approximately 340,000 distinct CDR3 sequences, approximately 15% being singletons. This clonotype was recorded at least ten times. V shed 3 bases and J shed 0 bases, with 3 bases lying between them. CDR1 is SGDLS and CDR2 is YYNGEE in the germline V gene. This CDR3 spans 12 amino acids. Sequencing was carried out using PBMCs or a T cell subset sorted from them (not recorded which). This TCR was recovered from a man aged 18 to 30 who had mild COVID-19 (a few samples of this study predate the infection). Cell type and time point are not known. The chain carries TRBV9 and TRBJ1-2; D is ambiguous. The CDR3 DNA is TGTGCCAGCAGCGCCACTAACTATGGCTACACCTTC. Residues: CASSATNYGYTF.